The rows below give T cell receptor beta chains drawn from one sample of a study of T cells in tuberculosis. The table came from immunoSEQ multiplex PCR; TCRdb's copy has only in-frame clones and leaves some out. Found here are about 41,000 clones, about 95% of them singletons; the top ten hold 3.5% to 4.5%. Sequencing used PBMCs. Receptors originate from a donor between 10 and 35 years old with latent tuberculosis or without tuberculosis infection. CDR3s include the opening cysteine and the closing phenylalanine or tryptophan. The D gene is left open where the match is weak. Clone size, where shown, is once, few, many, or a class for clones that have expanded.

CDR3 protein: CACRGSSSYNSPLHF
CDR3 DNA: TGTGCCTGCAGGGGCTCAAGCTCCTATAATTCACCCCTCCACTTT
J gene: TRBJ1-6
clone size: NA
V gene: TRBV5-3
D gene: NA

CDR3 protein: CSVSQGPTEAFF
CDR3 DNA: TGCAGCGTCTCCCAGGGCCCAACTGAAGCTTTCTTT
J gene: TRBJ1-1
clone size: NA
V gene: TRBV29-1
D gene: NA

CDR3 protein: CASTSLGQGNYGYTF
CDR3 DNA: TGCGCCAGCACTTCTCTGGGACAGGGGAACTATGGCTACACCTTC
J gene: TRBJ1-2
clone size: NA
V gene: TRBV5-1
D gene: TRBD1

CDR3 protein: CASSLIEGGNTIYF
CDR3 DNA: TGTGCCAGCAGCTTAATTGAGGGTGGAAACACCATATATTTT
J gene: TRBJ1-3
clone size: NA
V gene: TRBV7-9
D gene: NA

CDR3 protein: CASSLISGGGSRNEQFF
CDR3 DNA: TGTGCCAGCAGCTTAATATCTGGCGGGGGGAGTAGGAATGAGCAGTTCTTC
J gene: TRBJ2-1
clone size: NA
V gene: TRBV7-6
D gene: TRBD2

CDR3 protein: CASSWVSGGPTDTQYF
CDR3 DNA: TGCGCCAGCAGCTGGGTTAGCGGGGGCCCCACAGATACGCAGTATTTT
J gene: TRBJ2-3
clone size: NA
V gene: TRBV5-1
D gene: TRBD2

CDR3 protein: CASSQPRQGAGYGYTF
CDR3 DNA: TGCGCCAGCAGCCAACCGAGACAGGGGGCAGGCTATGGCTACACCTTC
J gene: TRBJ1-2
clone size: NA
V gene: TRBV4-1
D gene: TRBD1

CDR3 protein: CASSLSGDRVVYEQYF
CDR3 DNA: TGTGCCAGCAGTTTATCGGGGGACAGGGTAGTCTACGAGCAGTACTTC
J gene: TRBJ2-7
clone size: NA
V gene: TRBV27
D gene: TRBD1

CDR3 protein: CASSSPVSGNTIYF
CDR3 DNA: TGTGCCAGCAGCTCCCCAGTATCTGGAAACACCATATATTTT
J gene: TRBJ1-3
clone size: NA
V gene: TRBV7-6
D gene: NA

CDR3 protein: CASSLVPRTGNTIYF
CDR3 DNA: TGTGCCAGCAGCTTGGTTCCGCGAACTGGAAACACCATATATTTT
J gene: TRBJ1-3
clone size: NA
V gene: TRBV5-8
D gene: NA

CDR3 protein: CASSSPPGHLNSPLHF
CDR3 DNA: TGTGCCAGCAGCTCTCCTCCGGGACACCTTAATTCACCCCTCCACTTT
J gene: TRBJ1-6
clone size: NA
V gene: TRBV28
D gene: NA

CDR3 protein: CASRTGGRNSPLHF
CDR3 DNA: TGTGCCAGCAGAACGGGGGGAAGGAATTCACCCCTCCACTTT
J gene: TRBJ1-6
clone size: NA
V gene: TRBV6-5
D gene: NA

CDR3 protein: CASSYRTGPSEQYF
CDR3 DNA: TGTGCCAGCAGCTACCGTACAGGGCCCTCGGAGCAGTACTTC
J gene: TRBJ2-7
clone size: NA
V gene: TRBV7-2
D gene: NA

CDR3 protein: CASSPLGRGRVTGELFF
CDR3 DNA: TGTGCCAGCAGTCCCCTGGGCAGGGGGCGGGTCACCGGGGAGCTGTTTTTT
J gene: TRBJ2-2
clone size: NA
V gene: TRBV7-2
D gene: TRBD1

CDR3 protein: CASNLDRSLNEQFF
CDR3 DNA: TGCGCCAGCAACCTTGACAGGTCACTCAATGAGCAGTTCTTC
J gene: TRBJ2-1
clone size: NA
V gene: TRBV5-1
D gene: NA

CDR3 protein: CASSAQPRDSALNEQYF
CDR3 DNA: TGTGCCAGCAGTGCGCAACCCCGGGACAGTGCTTTAAACGAGCAGTACTTC
J gene: TRBJ2-7
clone size: NA
V gene: TRBV25-1
D gene: TRBD1

CDR3 protein: CASSSIPGQVRHTF
CDR3 DNA: TGCGCCAGCAGCTCCATCCCTGGACAGGTCAGGCACACCTTC
J gene: TRBJ1-2
clone size: NA
V gene: TRBV5-1
D gene: TRBD1

CDR3 protein: CASSPMRGSDTEAFF
CDR3 DNA: TGCGCCAGCAGCCCGATGAGGGGGTCAGACACTGAAGCTTTCTTT
J gene: TRBJ1-1
clone size: NA
V gene: TRBV5-1
D gene: NA

CDR3 protein: CASSRRTSGGARYNEQFF
CDR3 DNA: TGTGCCAGCAGTCGAAGGACTAGCGGGGGGGCGCGCTACAATGAGCAGTTCTTC
J gene: TRBJ2-1
clone size: NA
V gene: TRBV27
D gene: TRBD2

CDR3 protein: CALAWLDNSPLHF
CDR3 DNA: TGTGCCTTAGCGTGGCTTGACAATTCACCCCTCCACTTT
J gene: TRBJ1-6
clone size: NA
V gene: TRBV30
D gene: NA

CDR3 protein: CASSPPNEVPISYEQYF
CDR3 DNA: TGTGCCAGCAGCCCCCCTAACGAAGTCCCAATCTCCTACGAGCAGTACTTC
J gene: TRBJ2-7
clone size: NA
V gene: TRBV5-4
D gene: NA

CDR3 protein: CASSLRGRGVSYEQYF
CDR3 DNA: TGTGCCAGCAGTTTACGTGGCAGGGGCGTATCCTACGAGCAGTACTTC
J gene: TRBJ2-7
clone size: few
V gene: TRBV27
D gene: NA

CDR3 protein: CASSATRSIYEQYF
CDR3 DNA: TGTGCCAGCAGCGCTACTAGGTCCATCTACGAGCAGTACTTC
J gene: TRBJ2-7
clone size: NA
V gene: TRBV27
D gene: NA

CDR3 protein: CASSLDRAGRSYNEQFF
CDR3 DNA: TGTGCCAGCAGCTTAGATCGAGCGGGAAGATCCTACAATGAGCAGTTCTTC
J gene: TRBJ2-1
clone size: once
V gene: TRBV11-2
D gene: TRBD2

CDR3 protein: CASSLQGASGNTIYF
CDR3 DNA: TGTGCCAGCTCTCTGCAGGGGGCCTCTGGAAACACCATATATTTT
J gene: TRBJ1-3
clone size: NA
V gene: TRBV7-8
D gene: TRBD1

CDR3 protein: CASSIDGQGFSPLHF
CDR3 DNA: TGTGCCAGTAGTATAGATGGACAGGGCTTTTCACCCCTCCACTTT
J gene: TRBJ1-6
clone size: NA
V gene: TRBV19
D gene: TRBD1

CDR3 protein: CASSLLGAGDDTGELFF
CDR3 DNA: TGTGCCAGCAGCCTTTTAGGGGCAGGGGACGACACCGGGGAGCTGTTTTTT
J gene: TRBJ2-2
clone size: NA
V gene: TRBV28
D gene: NA

CDR3 protein: CASSALGGGTEAFF
CDR3 DNA: TGCGCCAGCAGCGCCTTGGGGGGTGGTACTGAAGCTTTCTTT
J gene: TRBJ1-1
clone size: NA
V gene: TRBV5-1
D gene: NA

CDR3 protein: CASGTGAEQYF
CDR3 DNA: TGCGCCAGTGGAACAGGGGCCGAGCAGTACTTC
J gene: TRBJ2-7
clone size: NA
V gene: TRBV5-1
D gene: TRBD1

CDR3 protein: CASSMGQGPYNEQFF
CDR3 DNA: TGTGCCAGCAGCATGGGACAGGGCCCCTACAATGAGCAGTTCTTC
J gene: TRBJ2-1
clone size: NA
V gene: TRBV9
D gene: TRBD1

CDR3 protein: CASSVGSGSSGNTIYF
CDR3 DNA: TGTGCCAGCAGCGTAGGTTCCGGGAGCTCTGGAAACACCATATATTTT
J gene: TRBJ1-3
clone size: NA
V gene: TRBV9
D gene: NA

CDR3 protein: CATSRDRTGRAFF
CDR3 DNA: TGTGCCACCAGCAGAGATAGGACGGGGAGAGCTTTCTTT
J gene: TRBJ1-1
clone size: NA
V gene: TRBV15
D gene: NA

CDR3 protein: CSVAGTANSPLHF
CDR3 DNA: TGCAGCGTTGCGGGGACAGCAAATTCACCCCTCCACTTT
J gene: TRBJ1-6
clone size: once
V gene: TRBV29-1
D gene: TRBD1

CDR3 protein: CASSLDFSSYNSPLHF
CDR3 DNA: TGTGCCAGCAGCTTAGATTTCAGCTCCTATAATTCACCCCTCCACTTT
J gene: TRBJ1-6
clone size: NA
V gene: TRBV11-2
D gene: NA

CDR3 protein: CASSQFTGTGTYNEQFF
CDR3 DNA: TGTGCCAGCAGCCAATTCACCGGGACAGGAACCTACAATGAGCAGTTCTTC
J gene: TRBJ2-1
clone size: NA
V gene: TRBV4-2
D gene: TRBD1

CDR3 protein: CASSREGGNQPQHF
CDR3 DNA: TGCGCCAGCAGCCGCGAGGGGGGCAATCAGCCCCAGCATTTT
J gene: TRBJ1-5
clone size: NA
V gene: TRBV5-1
D gene: NA

CDR3 protein: CASHLGQYF
CDR3 DNA: TGTGCCAGCCATCTAGGGCAGTATTTT
J gene: TRBJ2-3
clone size: NA
V gene: TRBV6-1
D gene: NA

CDR3 protein: CASSLGGSNQPQHF
CDR3 DNA: TGTGCCAGCAGTCTAGGGGGCTCCAATCAGCCCCAGCATTTT
J gene: TRBJ1-5
clone size: NA
V gene: TRBV2
D gene: TRBD1

CDR3 protein: CASSVGLAGARINEQFF
CDR3 DNA: TGTGCCAGCAGCGTAGGGTTAGCGGGGGCCCGAATTAATGAGCAGTTCTTC
J gene: TRBJ2-1
clone size: NA
V gene: TRBV9
D gene: TRBD2

CDR3 protein: CASSLGQGIDEQYF
CDR3 DNA: TGCGCCAGCAGCTTGGGACAGGGGATCGACGAGCAGTACTTC
J gene: TRBJ2-7
clone size: NA
V gene: TRBV5-1
D gene: TRBD1

CDR3 protein: CATSRLTSGVSYEQYF
CDR3 DNA: TGTGCCACCAGCAGGCTAACTAGCGGGGTTTCCTACGAGCAGTACTTC
J gene: TRBJ2-7
clone size: NA
V gene: TRBV15
D gene: TRBD2

CDR3 protein: CASSPYTTGTYNEQFF
CDR3 DNA: TGCGCCAGCAGCCCCTACACGACAGGGACCTACAATGAGCAGTTCTTC
J gene: TRBJ2-1
clone size: NA
V gene: TRBV4-3
D gene: TRBD1

CDR3 protein: CASRRFPRETQYF
CDR3 DNA: TGTGCCAGCAGACGGTTTCCCCGTGAGACCCAGTACTTC
J gene: TRBJ2-5
clone size: NA
V gene: TRBV6-5
D gene: NA

CDR3 protein: CASSPEQVNYGYTF
CDR3 DNA: TGTGCCAGCTCACCAGAGCAGGTTAACTATGGCTACACCTTC
J gene: TRBJ1-2
clone size: NA
V gene: TRBV18
D gene: NA

CDR3 protein: CASSLTGTEAFF
CDR3 DNA: TGTGCCAGCAGCCTTACAGGGACTGAAGCTTTCTTT
J gene: TRBJ1-1
clone size: NA
V gene: TRBV14
D gene: NA

CDR3 protein: CASSQDPRDNSPLHF
CDR3 DNA: TGCGCCAGCAGCCAAGATCCCAGGGATAATTCACCCCTCCACTTT
J gene: TRBJ1-6
clone size: NA
V gene: TRBV4-3
D gene: NA

CDR3 protein: CAINSGDQETQYF
CDR3 DNA: TGTGCCATTAACAGCGGGGACCAAGAGACCCAGTACTTC
J gene: TRBJ2-5
clone size: NA
V gene: TRBV6-6
D gene: TRBD2

CDR3 protein: CASSSTGPGGTEAFF
CDR3 DNA: TGTGCCAGCAGCTCGACAGGTCCGGGGGGCACTGAAGCTTTCTTT
J gene: TRBJ1-1
clone size: NA
V gene: TRBV7-6
D gene: NA

CDR3 protein: CASSLGDRWTGELFF
CDR3 DNA: TGTGCCAGCAGTTTAGGAGACAGGTGGACCGGGGAGCTGTTTTTT
J gene: TRBJ2-2
clone size: NA
V gene: TRBV27
D gene: NA

CDR3 protein: CASRPISGGSTWDTQYF
CDR3 DNA: TGCGCCAGCAGACCCATTAGCGGGGGCTCGACATGGGATACGCAGTATTTT
J gene: TRBJ2-3
clone size: NA
V gene: TRBV5-1
D gene: TRBD2

CDR3 protein: CASSLVSGVNTGELFF
CDR3 DNA: TGTGCCAGCAGCCTAGTTAGCGGGGTGAACACCGGGGAGCTGTTTTTT
J gene: TRBJ2-2
clone size: NA
V gene: TRBV6-6
D gene: TRBD2

CDR3 protein: CASSVSGARDRVTDTQYF
CDR3 DNA: TGTGCCAGCAGCGTATCTGGGGCCCGGGACAGGGTCACAGATACGCAGTATTTT
J gene: TRBJ2-3
clone size: NA
V gene: TRBV9
D gene: TRBD1

CDR3 protein: CASSYSYLGDEQFF
CDR3 DNA: TGTGCCAGCAGTTACTCTTATCTAGGGGATGAGCAGTTCTTC
J gene: TRBJ2-1
clone size: NA
V gene: TRBV6-6
D gene: NA